The clone carrying this T cell receptor (beta chain) occurred a few times. What it binds is unknown. These data are taken from a study of T-cell reconstitution after alpha-beta-depleted transplantation in children. TCRbeta library construction was performed incorporating unique molecular identifiers. TCRdb ran MiXCR on the PCR reads and lists one entry per CDR3 protein. Of 300,000 to 400,000 distinct CDR3 sequences in the sample, approximately 23% are singletons; the top ten hold approximately 11%. Losses at the gene ends were 6 bases for V and 0 bases for J; bases not matched to a gene: 7. This CDR3 contains 18 residues. Germline lookup yields CDR1 ENHRY and CDR2 SYGVKD. Whole-study findings and limits: Reportedly, only several hundred clones from non-depleted graft cells drove alpha-beta T-cell counts at about two months. Surviving recipient cells, namely T cells and thymic progenitors, were the source of high day-60 TCRbeta diversity in some patients. One year after transplant, T-cell counts and diversity came mostly from newly produced T cells.

The chain is built from TRBV10-3 and TRBJ2-2, with 13 positions matching TRBD2. The starting material was PBMCs, mostly from graft donor cells, obtained 180 days after TCRalphabeta/CD19-depleted stem cell transplant. This clonotype was sampled from a male patient under 18 who had a stem cell transplant for acute lymphoblastic leukemia, so the T cells may come from the graft donor. In nucleotides, the CDR3 is TGTGCCATCAGGGACCCCGGACTAGCGGGAGCGAACACCGGGGAGCTGTTTTTT. Translation: CAIRDPGLAGANTGELFF.